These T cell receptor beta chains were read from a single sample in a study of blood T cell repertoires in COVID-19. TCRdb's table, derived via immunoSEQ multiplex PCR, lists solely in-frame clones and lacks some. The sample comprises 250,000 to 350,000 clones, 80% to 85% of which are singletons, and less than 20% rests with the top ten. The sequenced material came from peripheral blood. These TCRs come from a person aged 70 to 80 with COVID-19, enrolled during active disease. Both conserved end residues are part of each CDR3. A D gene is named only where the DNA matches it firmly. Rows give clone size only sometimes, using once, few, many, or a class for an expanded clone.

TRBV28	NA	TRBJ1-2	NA	TGTGCCAGCGGGCAGCCTAACTATGGCTACACCTTC	CASGQPNYGYTF
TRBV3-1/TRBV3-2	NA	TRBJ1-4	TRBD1	TGTGCCAGCAGCCAAGCTAGACAGGGCAATGAAAAACTGTTTTTT	CASSQARQGNEKLFF
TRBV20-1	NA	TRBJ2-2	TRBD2	TGCAGTGCCGGGAGGACCGGGGAGCTGTTTTTT	CSAGRTGELFF
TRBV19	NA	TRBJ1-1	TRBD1	TGTGCCAGTAGTGGGCGGACAGGGGGCATGGGCACTGAAGCTTTCTTT	CASSGRTGGMGTEAFF
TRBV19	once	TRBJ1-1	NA	TGTGCCAGTAGAGCGGGCCAACACACTGAAGCTTTCTTT	CASRAGQHTEAFF
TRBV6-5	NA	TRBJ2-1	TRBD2	TGTGCCACCTGGGGACTAGCGGGATACAATGAGCAGTTCTTC	CATWGLAGYNEQFF
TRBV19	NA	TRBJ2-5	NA	TGTGCCAGTACCACTCCAGGTAGTTCGGAGACCCAGTACTTC	CASTTPGSSETQYF
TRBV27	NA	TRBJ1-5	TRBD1	TGTGCCAGCAGCCGACAGGGGGATCAGCCCCAGCATTTT	CASSRQGDQPQHF
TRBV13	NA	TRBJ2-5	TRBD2	TGTGCCAGCAGGGGACTAGCGGTAAATCAAGAGACCCAGTACTTC	CASRGLAVNQETQYF
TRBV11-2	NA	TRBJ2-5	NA	TGTGCCAGCAGCTTAGCGGGGATACAAGAGACCCAGTACTTC	CASSLAGIQETQYF
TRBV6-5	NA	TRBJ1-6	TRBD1	TGTGCCAGCAGTTACTTAGGGACAGGGTTGGGATCACCCCTCCACTTT	CASSYLGTGLGSPLHF
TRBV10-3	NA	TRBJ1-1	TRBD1	TGTGCCATCAGCCCTCTGACAGGGGAGAACACTGAAGCTTTCTTT	CAISPLTGENTEAFF
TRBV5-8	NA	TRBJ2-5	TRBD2	TGTGCCAGCAGCTTGGAAAGTAGCGGGATCGAAGAGACCCAGTACTTC	CASSLESSGIEETQYF
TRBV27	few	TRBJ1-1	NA	TGTGCCAGCAGTCTCTTCTCGAACACTGAAGCTTTCTTT	CASSLFSNTEAFF
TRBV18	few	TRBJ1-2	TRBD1	TGTGCCAGCTCACCACTGGTCCGGACAGGAATTCTCTATGGCTACACCTTC	CASSPLVRTGILYGYTF
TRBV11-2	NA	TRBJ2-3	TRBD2	TGTGCCAGCAGCTTAGGCCGGGGGGGAGGGTACGGGCAGTATTTT	CASSLGRGGGYGQYF
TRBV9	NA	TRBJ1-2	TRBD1	TGTGCCAGCAGCTCGACCGGGACAGGTTACGGCTACACCTTC	CASSSTGTGYGYTF
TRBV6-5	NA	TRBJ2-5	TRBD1	TGTGCCAGCGGCGCCCTGACAGGGGCAGAGACCCAGTACTTC	CASGALTGAETQYF
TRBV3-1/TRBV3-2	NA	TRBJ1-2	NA	TGTGCCAGCAGCCATGGGCAGTACTATGGCTACACCTTC	CASSHGQYYGYTF
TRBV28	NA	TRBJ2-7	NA	TGTGCCGGAGGGAACTCCTACGAGCAGTACTTC	CAGGNSYEQYF
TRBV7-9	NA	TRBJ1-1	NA	TGTGCCAGCAGCTTAGGGACATTGAACACTGAAGCTTTCTTT	CASSLGTLNTEAFF
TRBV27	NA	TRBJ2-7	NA	TGTGCCAGCAGTTTGGCCAGCGCCTACGAGCAGTACTTC	CASSLASAYEQYF
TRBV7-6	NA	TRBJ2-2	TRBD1	TGTGCCAGCAGCCCCATAGGACAGGCAAGATTGTCGAACACCGGGGAGCTGTTTTTT	CASSPIGQARLSNTGELFF
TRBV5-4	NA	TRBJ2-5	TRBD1	TGTGCCAGCAGCCCGGGACAGGGATTTGAGGAGACCCAGTACTTC	CASSPGQGFEETQYF
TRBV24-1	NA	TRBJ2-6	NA	TGTGCCACCAGTGAATCGGGGGGCGCAGCTGGGGCCAACGTCCTGACTTTC	CATSESGGAAGANVLTF
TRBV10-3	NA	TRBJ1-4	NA	TGTGCCATCAGTGGAGGTGAAAAACTGTTTTTT	CAISGGEKLFF
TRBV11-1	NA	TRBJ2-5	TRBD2	TGTGCCAGCAGCCATCCTTCTAGCGGGAAGGAGACCCAGTACTTC	CASSHPSSGKETQYF
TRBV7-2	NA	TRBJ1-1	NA	TGTGCCAGCAGCTTTGACGGGGGAGACACTGAAGCTTTCTTT	CASSFDGGDTEAFF
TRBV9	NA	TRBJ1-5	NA	TGTGCCAGCAGCGTAGGGCCCGATAGCAATCAGCCCCAGCATTTT	CASSVGPDSNQPQHF